This T cell receptor beta chain comes out of a study of cytomegalovirus exposure and HLA in healthy donors. Looking at the study overall: The 130 or so validation repertoires, a later analysis reported, used the same platform as the 666 repertoires from the first cohort. Overall study results and limits: Published work reported that the classifier diagnosed cytomegalovirus status with high specificity and sensitivity.

Germline CDR1 and CDR2: SQVTM and ANQGSEA. This CDR3 region has 14 residues. Trimming pared 3 bases from V and 0 bases from J, leaving 8 bases between. The donors were in the approximately 110-subject validation cohort; that cohort was separate from the roughly 730-subject first cohort. Only in-frame clones appear in the TCRdb table, and some are missing; sequencing was by immunoSEQ multiplex PCR. The sample holds 120,000 to 150,000 clones, 80% to 90% seen once. Worth noting for this clone: What it binds is unknown.

Source material: PBMCs. The chain employs TRBV29-1 and TRBJ2-2; the D gene is possibly TRBD1 (5 bases). This sequence was found in a man between 18 and 29 years old in good health and CMV-seropositive. Here the CDR3 DNA reads TGCAGCGTTGAGGACAATACGAACACCGGGGAGCTGTTTTTT. Translation: CSVEDNTNTGELFF.